Following are 27 T cell receptor beta chains from one sample sequenced in a study of blood T cell repertoires in COVID-19. Produced via immunoSEQ multiplex PCR; TCRdb's table is partial and in-frame only. This sample carries over 110,000 clones, approximately 80% of them seen once, and the ten largest clones take 3.5% to 5%. The sequenced sample consisted of PBMCs or T cells enriched from blood (not recorded which). The receptor source for this set is a man aged 50-59 years in a cohort exposed to, infected with or recovered from COVID-19 (not recorded which).

V gene TRBV21-1 combines with J gene TRBJ2-7; the D call of TRBD1 is as the table states it, not checked on the DNA. TRBV21-1 is assigned pseudogene status. This CDR3 region has 17 residues. For the CDR3, the DNA is TGTGCCAGCAGCAAATCGGTTCGCAGGACAGGGCTATACGAGCAGTACTTC. Amino acids: CASSKSVRRTGLYEQYF.

The J gene is TRBJ1-6, the V gene TRBV29-1; D is undetermined. This CDR3 spans 13 amino acids. The ends were cut back, 2 bases at V and 5 bases at J, with 7 bases in the middle. Germline CDR1 reads SQVTM; CDR2 reads ANQGSEA. The DNA for the CDR3 is TGCAGCGTTGAACTTGGAGATAATTCACCCCTCCACTTT. Encoded protein: CSVELGDNSPLHF.

V is TRBV11-2 and J is TRBJ2-5, with 7 bases aligning to TRBD1. This CDR3 region has 13 residues. CDR1 is SGHAT, CDR2 FQNNGV, per germline. With 3 bases clipped from V and 3 bases from J, the junction kept 1 base outside the gene matches. The CDR3 coding sequence is TGTGCCAGCAGCTTCACAGGGGAAGAGACCCAGTACTTC. It translates to CASSFTGEETQYF.

The chain joins TRBV6-6 to TRBJ1-4; TRBD1 matches at 7 bases. Losses at the gene ends were 5 bases for V and 3 bases for J; bases not matched to a gene: 9. Germline values: CDR1 MNHNY, CDR2 SVGAGI (reference sequence). This CDR3 is built from 16 residues. The CDR3 nucleotides read TGTGCCAGCAGTAAATCGGGACAGTCCCCTAATGAAAAACTGTTTTTT. This sequence encodes CASSKSGQSPNEKLFF.

The chain combines TRBV18 with TRBJ2-3; 9 bases map to TRBD2. CDR3 length equals 16 residues. The trim removed 0 bases at V and 1 base at J, leaving 2 bases unmatched. Germline CDR1 and CDR2: KGHSH and LQKENI. CDR3: CASSPPGLAGTDTQYF. The CDR3 region has the DNA TGTGCCAGCTCACCACCGGGACTAGCCGGCACAGATACGCAGTATTTT.

The rearrangement uses TRBV16 and TRBJ1-4; the D gene is possibly TRBD1 (5 bases). The germline V and J ends were trimmed by 4 bases and 6 bases, with 15 bases remaining between them. CDR3 length: 15 residues. The germline CDR1 and CDR2 sequences are KGHSY and FQNENV. CDR3 coding DNA: TGTGCCAGCAGCCCGGGCGGGGGAGAGTATGAAAAACTGTTTTTT. It specifies CASSPGGGEYEKLFF.

The CDR3 bases are TGCGCCAGCAGCGCTACAGGGTTCGGGTCCTACGAGCAGTACTTC. It specifies CASSATGFGSYEQYF. The rearrangement joins TRBV5-1 to TRBJ2-7, with a tentative D call TRBD1 (6 bases). This CDR3 contains 15 residues. Germline V lookup: CDR1 SGHRS, CDR2 YFSETQ. Trimming took off 4 bases at V and 1 base at J, with 15 bases between the two ends.

The DNA of the CDR3 is TGTGCCAGCAGCAAAAGGTCCAGGGGCGTCGGAAATCAGCCCCAGCATTTT. It specifies CASSKRSRGVGNQPQHF. The chain combines TRBV21-1 with TRBJ1-5; TRBD1 was called by the table and not checked on the DNA. TRBV21-1 counts as a pseudogene. The CDR3 consists of 17 residues.

This clone has a handful of counts. The chain uses TRBV25-1 and TRBJ2-7; D not certain. The CDR3 is 12 residues long. Trimming left V 3 bases short and J 4 bases short, with 7 bases between. Germline values: CDR1 MGHDK, CDR2 SYGVNS. The CDR3 DNA sequence: TGTGCCAGCAGTGAGACACAGTACGAGCAGTACTTC. Its translation is CASSETQYEQYF.

This chain uses TRBV7-9 with TRBJ2-3; maybe TRBD1 (6 bases). The CDR3 has 15 amino acids. Germline CDR1 and CDR2: SEHNR and FQNEAQ (reference sequence). Trimming cost V 5 bases and J 2 bases, with 14 bases left between them. CDR3 protein: CASSPRQDTTDTQYF. CDR3 bases: TGTGCCAGCAGCCCTAGACAGGACACCACAGATACGCAGTATTTT.

This rearrangement joins TRBV10-3 to TRBJ1-2; the D is unclear. CDR1 is ENHRY, CDR2 SYGVKD, per germline. V lost 0 bases, J lost 2 bases, and 7 bases lay in between. The CDR3 runs 14 residues. CDR3 loop: CAISESVRNYGYTF. The CDR3 DNA reads as TGTGCCATCAGTGAGTCAGTACGGAACTATGGCTACACCTTC.

CDR3 DNA: TGTGCCAGCAGTTGGCTGCCCGCGGGCACTGAAGCTTTCTTT. Amino acid sequence: CASSWLPAGTEAFF. V and J are TRBV28 and TRBJ1-1; D remains ambiguous. This CDR3 contains 14 residues. The V and J ends lost 4 bases and 4 bases respectively, with 13 bases between them. Germline V gives CDR1 MDHEN, CDR2 SYDVKM.

J is TRBJ2-5 and V is TRBV19, with TRBD2 identical over 10 bases. The CDR3 loop spans 18 amino acids. V dropped 5 bases and J dropped 4; count of bases not matched to a gene: 16. Germline assignment: CDR1 LNHDA and CDR2 SQIVND (reference sequence). This chain's CDR3 is CASSPRTSGELGGETQYF. The CDR3 DNA sequence: TGTGCCAGTAGTCCACGGACTAGCGGAGAGCTGGGTGGAGAGACCCAGTACTTC. The full variable domain, its missing parts supplied by reference TRBV19 and TRBJ2-5, is DGGITQSPKYLFRKEGQNVTLSCEQNLNHDAMYWYRQDPGQGLRLIYYSQIVNDFQKGDIAEGYSVSREKKESFPLTVTSAQKNPTAFYLCASSPRTSGELGGETQYFGPGTRLLVL.

This chain connects TRBV24-1 to TRBJ2-1; unclear D gene. The CDR3 length is 13 residues. Looked up from germline, CDR1 is KGHDR and CDR2 is SFDVKD. The V end was cut by 4 bases, the J end by 9 bases, with 12 bases between. CDR3 sequence: CATSDLTVGEQFF. The DNA for the CDR3 is TGTGCCACCAGTGACTTGACGGTCGGTGAGCAGTTCTTC.

The rearrangement joins TRBV2 to TRBJ2-7; TRBD2 matches 7 bases. Trimming removed 3 bases from V and 0 bases from J; junction bases left unmatched: 2. This CDR3 is built from 14 residues. In germline, CDR1 is SNHLY, CDR2 FYNNEI. CDR3 nucleotides: TGTGCCAGCAGTGAGGGGGGGGTCTCCTACGAGCAGTACTTC. This codes for CASSEGGVSYEQYF.

The CDR3 region is CASSLGVRVGARTSYEQYF. For the CDR3, the DNA is TGCGCCAGCAGCTTGGGCGTACGGGTAGGCGCCCGCACCTCCTACGAGCAGTACTTC. V and J are TRBV5-1 and TRBJ2-7; D gene unclear. Germline loops: CDR1 SGHRS, CDR2 YFSETQ. V gave up 0 bases and J gave up 0 bases, with 22 bases separating them. This CDR3 is 19 amino acids long.

The genes are TRBV7-9 and TRBJ2-1, with 12 bases fitting TRBD2. The CDR3 has 16 residues. CDR1 is SEHNR, CDR2 FQNEAQ, per germline (reference sequence). The J segment lost 4 bases and the V segment lost 5 bases, leaving 6 bases of the junction unmatched. CDR3 DNA sequence: TGTGCCAGCAGCCGACTAGCGGGAGTGGATTACAATGAGCAGTTCTTC. It translates to CASSRLAGVDYNEQFF.

The chain uses TRBV27 and TRBJ2-7; 13 bases match TRBD2. Trimming removed 4 bases from V and 1 base from J; junction bases left unmatched: 4. Germline V gives CDR1 MNHEY, CDR2 SMNVEV (reference sequence). The CDR3 totals 16 residues. CDR3 sequence (DNA): TGTGCCAGCAGTTCAATGACTAGCGGGAGGTCCTACGAGCAGTACTTC. Translation gives CASSSMTSGRSYEQYF.

The rearrangement joins TRBV12-3 or TRBV12-4 to TRBJ2-5; a weak D match, TRBD2 (6 bases). Trimming pared 10 bases from V and 2 bases from J, leaving 11 bases between. CDR3 size: 12 residues. CDR3 in amino acids: CATRGTQETQYF. As DNA, the CDR3 is TGTGCCACCCGGGGGACGCAAGAGACCCAGTACTTC.

This rearrangement joins TRBV6-2 or TRBV6-3 to TRBJ1-5, with D unclear. The CDR3 has 12 residues. V was cut by 6 bases and J by 4 bases, with 7 bases left in between. The germline V gene encodes CDR1 MNHEY and CDR2 SVGEGT. For the CDR3, the DNA is TGTGCCAGCAGCTGGCAGAATCAGCCCCAGCATTTT. Translating gives CASSWQNQPQHF.

The chain couples TRBV27 to TRBJ2-7; 8 nucleotides align to TRBD2. V shed 8 bases and J 0 bases; nucleotides not matched to a gene: 3. CDR3 length equals 13 residues. The germline V gene has CDR1 MNHEY and CDR2 SMNVEV (reference sequence). In DNA form, the CDR3 reads TGTGCCAGCCGCGGGGGGAACTCCTACGAGCAGTACTTC. Protein product: CASRGGNSYEQYF.

This clone has just a few counts. V and J are TRBV12-3 or TRBV12-4 and TRBJ1-2; no definite D call. Trimming pared 0 bases from V and 9 bases from J, leaving 8 bases between. This CDR3 is 12 amino acids long. CDR3 region: CASSLAGESYTF. The CDR3 nucleotides read TGTGCCAGCAGTTTAGCCGGGGAGAGCTACACCTTC.

In its sample, this clone was seen a few times. The rearrangement joins TRBV5-1 to TRBJ1-2; TRBD1 agrees at 7 bases. Germline V gene data show CDR1 as SGHRS and CDR2 as YFSETQ. After removal of 0 bases from V and 3 bases from J, the junction contained 5 bases not matched to a gene. The CDR3 totals 15 residues. CDR3 DNA: TGCGCCAGCAGCTTGGTACAGGGGAGAGACTATGGCTACACCTTC. Translation: CASSLVQGRDYGYTF.

This clone was detected only once. The rearrangement links TRBV27 to TRBJ2-5; 8 positions agree with TRBD1. This CDR3 contains 14 residues. CDR1 and CDR2 (germline): MNHEY, SMNVEV (reference sequence). The ends lost 3 bases at V and 10 bases at J; junction bases unmatched: 10. The CDR3 region has the DNA TGTGCCAGCAGTTTGGTAGGACAGGGAAGGGACCAGTACTTC. This codes for CASSLVGQGRDQYF.

The chain carries TRBV25-1 and TRBJ2-5; 7 nucleotides align to TRBD2. Per germline, CDR1 MGHDK and CDR2 SYGVNS. After removal of 4 bases from V and 1 base from J, the junction contained 6 bases not matched to a gene. CDR3 length: 15 amino acids. The CDR3 region is CASSATLAGQETQYF. CDR3 in DNA: TGTGCCAGCAGTGCGACTTTAGCGGGCCAAGAGACCCAGTACTTC.

Notes on this clone: Compared with germline, one end of the junction differs, possibly owing to a read error. J is TRBJ2-7 and V is TRBV3-1 (or the pseudogene TRBV3-2); D call uncertain. CDR1 and CDR2 (germline): LGHDT, YNNKEL (reference sequence). The CDR3 sequence is 10 residues long. CDR3 in DNA: TGTGCCAGCAGCCAAGATCTTATACTCTTC. The encoded protein is CASSQDLILF.

This chain uses TRBV30 with TRBJ1-6, with a possible D match to TRBD1 (6 bases). The germline CDR1 and CDR2 sequences are GTSNPN and SVGIG (reference sequence). The CDR3 contains 14 residues. Trimming cost V 3 bases and J 4 bases, with 10 bases left between them. The CDR3 DNA reads as TGTGCCTGGAGACTCCAGGGGTATAATTCACCCCTCCACTTT. This translates into CAWRLQGYNSPLHF.